Below are 20 T cell receptor beta chains sequenced from a single sample in a study of T cell responses to AZD1222 COVID-19 vaccine. Assay used: immunoSEQ multiplex PCR; TCRdb lists only in-frame clones, some missing. The table lists under 150,000 clones, over 90% of them singletons, with roughly 3.5% in the top ten. The sequences come from peripheral blood, collected 28 days after the second AZD1222 dose. The receptors come from an adult who received the AZD1222 COVID-19 vaccine.

The chain couples TRBV14 to TRBJ2-3; D is unclear. The CDR3 is 14 amino acids. Germline CDR1 is SGHDN and CDR2 is FVKESK. V was clipped by 5 bases and J by 0 bases, with 9 bases between them. The CDR3 is CASSSRSSTDTQYF. The CDR3 nucleotides read TGTGCCAGCAGCTCGCGATCTAGCACAGATACGCAGTATTTT.

The chain employs TRBV29-1 and TRBJ1-5; D possibly corresponds to TRBD1 (5 bases). Germline V gene data show CDR1 as SQVTM and CDR2 as ANQGSEA. V lost 1 base, J lost 0 bases, and 13 bases lay in between. The CDR3 loop spans 16 amino acids. The CDR3 DNA reads TGCAGCGTTGAAGCGTGCCAGGGTTATAGCAATCAGCCCCAGCATTTT. Protein: CSVEACQGYSNQPQHF.

The genes are TRBV19 and TRBJ2-7, with a weak D call TRBD1 (6 bases). Germline V gives CDR1 LNHDA, CDR2 SQIVND (reference sequence). The length of the CDR3 is 15 residues. V was trimmed by 1 base and J by 2 bases, leaving 12 bases between them. The CDR3 sequence: CASSIAGTQTYEQYF. The DNA for the CDR3 is TGTGCCAGTAGTATAGCCGGGACACAAACCTACGAGCAGTACTTC.

This rearrangement joins TRBV4-3 to TRBJ2-2; TRBD2 aligns across 7 bases. V trimming: 0 bases; J trimming: 4 bases; junction bases outside the gene matches: 11. The CDR3 totals 18 residues. Germline CDR1 and CDR2: LGHNA and YSLEER. The DNA of the CDR3 is TGCGCCAGCAGCCAAGATCCACCCGGGACTACCTCCACCGGGGAGCTGTTTTTT. Translating gives CASSQDPPGTTSTGELFF.

V is TRBV5-1 and J is TRBJ2-3, with D maybe TRBD2 (5 bases). Trimming left V 1 base short and J 1 base short, with 22 bases between. This CDR3 has 19 residues. The germline V gene encodes CDR1 SGHRS and CDR2 YFSETQ. The CDR3 bases are TGCGCCAGCAGCTTGAGCGGCGGACCCCTGTTAAGTGGCACAGATACGCAGTATTTT. Translation: CASSLSGGPLLSGTDTQYF.

The V call is TRBV4-3, the J call TRBJ1-1, with TRBD1 identical over 7 bases. Trimming at V came to 1 base and at J to 4 bases, leaving 6 bases not matched to a gene. Germline CDR1 is LGHNA and CDR2 is YSLEER. The CDR3 covers 15 residues. CDR3 DNA: TGCGCCAGCAGCCAAGGGAGGGGGCTGGGCACTGAAGCTTTCTTT. As protein: CASSQGRGLGTEAFF.

This rearrangement joins TRBV5-4 to TRBJ2-5; TRBD2 matches 8 bases. V trimming: 4 bases; J trimming: 4 bases; junction bases outside the gene matches: 9. The CDR3 has 15 residues. Germline V gene sequence: CDR1 SGHNT, CDR2 YYREEE (reference sequence). The CDR3 loop reads CASSSDGRAGETQYF. DNA for the CDR3: TGTGCCAGCAGCAGCGACGGGAGGGCTGGAGAGACCCAGTACTTC.

This clone was counted once. The genes are TRBV10-3 and TRBJ1-2; no reliable D call. Germline assignment: CDR1 ENHRY and CDR2 SYGVKD. This CDR3 is 14 amino acids long. The V gene lost 4 bases and the J gene lost 8 bases, with 17 bases spanning the gap. The CDR3, as DNA: TGTGCCATCAGTGGGGCTCTAAAGGGAGGGGGCTACACCTTC. As protein: CAISGALKGGGYTF.

The chain employs TRBV5-4 and TRBJ1-2, with D possibly matching TRBD1 (5 bases). Germline loops: CDR1 SGHNT, CDR2 YYREEE (reference sequence). This CDR3 is built from 16 residues. V dropped 6 bases and J dropped 6 bases, with 24 bases sitting between them. CDR3 loop: CASNDRRQRLNHGYTF. Written as DNA, the CDR3 is TGTGCCAGCAACGATCGACGACAGCGTTTAAACCATGGCTACACCTTC.

The CDR3 region is CASSEAGGEYYEQYF. CDR3 DNA: TGTGCCAGCAGTGAAGCCGGGGGTGAGTACTACGAGCAGTACTTC. This sequence joins TRBV2 and TRBJ2-7; D possibly corresponds to TRBD2 (6 bases). The CDR3 totals 15 residues. The germline gives CDR1 SNHLY, CDR2 FYNNEI. The V gene lost 0 bases and the J gene lost 3 bases, with 12 bases spanning the gap.

The V gene is TRBV3-1 (or the pseudogene TRBV3-2), the J gene TRBJ2-5; 7 bases are a match to TRBD2. V trimming: 5 bases; J trimming: 8 bases; junction bases outside the gene matches: 17. Germline CDR1 and CDR2: LGHDT and YNNKEL (reference sequence). This CDR3 has 16 amino acids. CDR3 nucleotides: TGTGCCAGCAGCGAATTGAACGGGGGGTTCGCGGATACCCAGTACTTC. It is translated as CASSELNGGFADTQYF.

The chain carries TRBV27 and TRBJ1-1; 10 positions agree with TRBD1. Trimming removed 4 bases from V and 6 bases from J; junction bases left unmatched: 5. The germline V gene encodes CDR1 MNHEY and CDR2 SMNVEV (reference sequence). The CDR3 is made up of 14 amino acids. The CDR3 DNA sequence: TGTGCCAGCAGTTGGACAGGGGGAGGTTCTGAAGCTTTCTTT. Encoded protein: CASSWTGGGSEAFF.

J is TRBJ1-2 and V is TRBV19; D uncertain. The CDR3 runs to 12 residues. Trimming took off 5 bases at V and 8 bases at J, with 12 bases between the two ends. Per germline, CDR1 LNHDA and CDR2 SQIVND (reference sequence). CDR3 sequence reads: CASSGQLWGYTF. The CDR3 nucleotides are TGTGCCAGTAGTGGCCAGCTTTGGGGCTACACCTTC. The full variable domain, its missing parts supplied by reference TRBV19 and TRBJ1-2, is DGGITQSPKYLFRKEGQNVTLSCEQNLNHDAMYWYRQDPGQGLRLIYYSQIVNDFQKGDIAEGYSVSREKKESFPLTVTSAQKNPTAFYLCASSGQLWGYTFGSGTRLTVV.

The genes are TRBV15 and TRBJ1-1; D not resolved. The germline V and J ends were trimmed by 7 bases and 0 bases, with 9 bases remaining between them. CDR3 size: 13 residues. CDR1 and CDR2 (germline): LNHNV, YYDKDF (reference sequence). In DNA, the CDR3 is TGTGCCACCAAGACGGGGATGAACACTGAAGCTTTCTTT. Translating it yields CATKTGMNTEAFF.

The chain is built from TRBV12-5 and TRBJ2-3; D is unclear. The V end was cut by 2 bases, the J end by 4 bases, with 7 bases between. Germline V gene sequence: CDR1 LGHNT, CDR2 FRNRAP. This CDR3 has 13 amino acids. CDR3 in amino acids: CASGLRVSDTQYF. The CDR3 DNA is TGTGCTAGTGGTTTGCGAGTATCAGATACGCAGTATTTT.

V and J are TRBV6-5 and TRBJ2-2; possibly TRBD1 for D (6 bases). CDR3 length: 14 residues. Looked up from germline, CDR1 is MNHEY and CDR2 is SVGAGI. Trimming removed 7 bases from V and 3 bases from J, with 12 bases in between. CDR3 DNA: TGTGCCAGCACCCACCCAGGGGACACCGGGGAGCTGTTTTTT. It translates to CASTHPGDTGELFF.

V gene TRBV5-1 combines with J gene TRBJ2-7, with 8 bases identical to TRBD2. The length of the CDR3 is 15 residues. The germline V gene has CDR1 SGHRS and CDR2 YFSETQ. Trimming took 3 bases from V and 1 from J; bases not matched to a gene: 6. CDR3 in amino acids: CASSWGAGASYEQYF. In DNA, the CDR3 is TGCGCCAGCAGCTGGGGAGCGGGAGCATCCTACGAGCAGTACTTC. The whole variable domain, filled in from reference TRBV5-1 and TRBJ2-7, reads KAGVTQTPRYLIKTRGQQVTLSCSPISGHRSVSWYQQTPGQGLQFLFEYFSETQRNKGNFPGRFSGRQFSNSRSEMNVSTLELGDSALYLCASSWGAGASYEQYFGPGTRLTVT.

This chain joins TRBV5-5 and TRBJ1-5; 7 bases line up with TRBD1. Germline V gene lookup returns CDR1 SGHKS and CDR2 YYEKEE (reference sequence). J was trimmed by 5 bases and V by 2 bases; bases with no gene match: 1. This CDR3 comprises 13 residues. The CDR3 protein is CASSFTGDQPQHF. The DNA for the CDR3 is TGTGCCAGCAGCTTTACAGGGGATCAGCCCCAGCATTTT.

This clone was counted once. The chain is built from TRBV7-8 and TRBJ2-7; D is perhaps TRBD1 (6 bases). Germline lookup yields CDR1 SGHVS and CDR2 FQNEAQ. V shed 4 bases and J shed 3 bases, with 16 bases lying between them. The CDR3 is 15 residues long. This chain's CDR3 is CASSSNRETGYEQYF. CDR3 in DNA: TGTGCCAGCAGCTCGAACAGGGAGACTGGCTACGAGCAGTACTTC.

The V and J genes are TRBV4-1 and TRBJ2-2, with no clear D. Per germline, CDR1 MGHRA and CDR2 YSYEKL. The CDR3 covers 16 residues. Trimming removed 6 bases at V and 6 bases at J, with 20 bases between. The CDR3 DNA sequence: TGCGCCAGCAGACAACCGATCAGCCCGGGCGCCGGGGAGCTGTTTTTT. It encodes CASRQPISPGAGELFF.